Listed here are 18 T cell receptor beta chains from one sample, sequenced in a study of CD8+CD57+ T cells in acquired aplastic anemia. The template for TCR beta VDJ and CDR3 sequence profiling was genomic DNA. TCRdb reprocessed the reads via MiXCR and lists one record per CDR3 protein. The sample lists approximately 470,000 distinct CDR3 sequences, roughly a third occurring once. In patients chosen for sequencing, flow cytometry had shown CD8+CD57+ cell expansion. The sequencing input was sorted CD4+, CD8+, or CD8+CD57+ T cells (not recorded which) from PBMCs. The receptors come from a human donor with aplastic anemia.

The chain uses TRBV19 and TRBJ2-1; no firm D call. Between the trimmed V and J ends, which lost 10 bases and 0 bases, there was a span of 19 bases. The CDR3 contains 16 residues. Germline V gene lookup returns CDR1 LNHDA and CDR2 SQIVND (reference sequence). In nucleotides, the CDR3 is TGTGCCACAAGAGAAGAGGCAAGCAGCTCCTACAATGAGCAGTTCTTC. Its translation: CATREEASSSYNEQFF.

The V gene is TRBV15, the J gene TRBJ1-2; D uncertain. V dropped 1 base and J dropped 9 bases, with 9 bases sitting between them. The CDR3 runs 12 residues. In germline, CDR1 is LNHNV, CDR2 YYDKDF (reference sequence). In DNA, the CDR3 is TGTGCCACCAGCAGAGCTAGCGGGAGCTACACCTTC. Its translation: CATSRASGSYTF.

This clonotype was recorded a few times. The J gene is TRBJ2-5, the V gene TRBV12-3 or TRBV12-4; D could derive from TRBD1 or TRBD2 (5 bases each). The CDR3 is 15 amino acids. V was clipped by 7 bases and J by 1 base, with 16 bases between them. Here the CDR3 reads CASTPNGGGQETQYF. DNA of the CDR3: TGTGCCAGCACCCCAAATGGGGGTGGCCAAGAGACCCAGTACTTC.

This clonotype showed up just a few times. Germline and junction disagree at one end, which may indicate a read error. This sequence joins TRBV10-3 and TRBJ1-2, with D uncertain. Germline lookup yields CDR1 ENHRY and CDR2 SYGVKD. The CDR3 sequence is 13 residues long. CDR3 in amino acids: CASSFPGSLGYTF. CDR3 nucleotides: TGTGCCAGCAGTTTCCCGGGGAGCCTCGGCTACACCTTC.

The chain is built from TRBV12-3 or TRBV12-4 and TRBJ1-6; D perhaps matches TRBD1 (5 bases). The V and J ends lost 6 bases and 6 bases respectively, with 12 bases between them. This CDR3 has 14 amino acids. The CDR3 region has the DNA TGTGCCAGCAGGACTGACAGACCTAATTCACCCCTCCACTTT. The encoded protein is CASRTDRPNSPLHF.

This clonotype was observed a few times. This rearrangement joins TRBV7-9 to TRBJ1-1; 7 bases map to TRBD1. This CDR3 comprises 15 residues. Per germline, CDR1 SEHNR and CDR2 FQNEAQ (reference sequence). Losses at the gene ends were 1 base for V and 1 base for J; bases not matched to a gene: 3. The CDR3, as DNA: TGTGCCAGCAGCTTAGTGGCAGGGGGGAACACTGAAGCTTTCTTT. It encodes CASSLVAGGNTEAFF.

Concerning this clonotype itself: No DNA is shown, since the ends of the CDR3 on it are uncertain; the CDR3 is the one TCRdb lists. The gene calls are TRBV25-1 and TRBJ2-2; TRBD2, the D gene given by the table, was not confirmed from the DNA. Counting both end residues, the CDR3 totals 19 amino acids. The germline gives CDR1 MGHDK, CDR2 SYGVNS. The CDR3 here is CASSRPSGSHEQYFGELFF.

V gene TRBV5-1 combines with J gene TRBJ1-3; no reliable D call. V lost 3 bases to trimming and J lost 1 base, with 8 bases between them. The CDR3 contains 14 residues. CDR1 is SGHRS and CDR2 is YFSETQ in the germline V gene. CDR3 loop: CASSSSYSGNTIYF. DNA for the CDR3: TGCGCCAGCAGCTCATCGTATTCTGGAAACACCATATATTTT.

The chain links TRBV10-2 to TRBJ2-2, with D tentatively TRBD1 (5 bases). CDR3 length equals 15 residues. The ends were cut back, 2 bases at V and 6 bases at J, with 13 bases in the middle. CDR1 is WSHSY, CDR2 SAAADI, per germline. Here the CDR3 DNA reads TGCGCCAGCAGTGAGACCCGACAGCGCGCCGGGGAGCTGTTTTTT. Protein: CASSETRQRAGELFF.

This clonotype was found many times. In DNA form, the CDR3 reads TGTGCCAGTAGTATCGACCGGGACTCCCAGCATTTT. This codes for CASSIDRDSQHF. The chain joins TRBV19 to TRBJ1-5, with D perhaps matching TRBD1 (5 bases). This CDR3 spans 12 amino acids. Trimming took 3 bases from V and 11 from J, leaving 11 bases between them. The germline CDR1 and CDR2 sequences are LNHDA and SQIVND (reference sequence).

The DNA for the CDR3 is TGTGCCACCAGCAGAGGGGGGACAGGGTCCTCTGGCTACACCTTC. Protein: CATSRGGTGSSGYTF. V gene TRBV15 combines with J gene TRBJ1-2; 9 bases match TRBD1. The CDR3 covers 15 residues. Per germline, CDR1 LNHNV and CDR2 YYDKDF (reference sequence). V lost 1 base, J lost 7 bases, and 7 bases stayed unmatched.

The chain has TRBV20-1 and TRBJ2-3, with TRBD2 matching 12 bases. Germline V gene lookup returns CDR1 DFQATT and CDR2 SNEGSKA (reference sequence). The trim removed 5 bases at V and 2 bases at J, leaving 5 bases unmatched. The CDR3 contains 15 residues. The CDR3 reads CSAPRLAGVTDTQYF. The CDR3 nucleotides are TGCAGTGCTCCGAGACTAGCGGGAGTCACAGATACGCAGTATTTT.

The CDR3 DNA reads TGTGCCAGTAGTATCCCGGTTTACGGGGAGCTGTTTTTT. The encoded protein is CASSIPVYGELFF. The rearrangement uses TRBV19 and TRBJ2-2; no reliable D call. Germline loops: CDR1 LNHDA, CDR2 SQIVND (reference sequence). The CDR3 loop spans 13 amino acids. V was shortened by 3 bases and J by 7 bases, with 9 bases between the two germline ends.

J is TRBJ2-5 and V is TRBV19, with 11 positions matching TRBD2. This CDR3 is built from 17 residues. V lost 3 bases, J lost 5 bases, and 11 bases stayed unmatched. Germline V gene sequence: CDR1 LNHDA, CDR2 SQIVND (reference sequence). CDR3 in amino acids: CASSISLAGGRPETQYF. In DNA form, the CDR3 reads TGTGCCAGTAGTATCTCCCTAGCGGGAGGCCGACCGGAGACCCAGTACTTC.

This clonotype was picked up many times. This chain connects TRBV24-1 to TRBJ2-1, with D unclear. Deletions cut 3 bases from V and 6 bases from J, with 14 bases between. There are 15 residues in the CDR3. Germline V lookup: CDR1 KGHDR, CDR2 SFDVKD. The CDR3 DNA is TGTGCCACCAGTGATGACCCCCTTAGCATCAATGAGCAGTTCTTC. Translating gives CATSDDPLSINEQFF.

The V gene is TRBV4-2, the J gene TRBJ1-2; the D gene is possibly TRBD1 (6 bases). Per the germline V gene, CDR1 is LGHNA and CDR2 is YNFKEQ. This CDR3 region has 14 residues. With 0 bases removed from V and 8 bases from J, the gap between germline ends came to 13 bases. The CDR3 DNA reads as TGTGCCAGCAGCCAAGATAGGGGGGGCCCGGGCTACACCTTC. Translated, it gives CASSQDRGGPGYTF.

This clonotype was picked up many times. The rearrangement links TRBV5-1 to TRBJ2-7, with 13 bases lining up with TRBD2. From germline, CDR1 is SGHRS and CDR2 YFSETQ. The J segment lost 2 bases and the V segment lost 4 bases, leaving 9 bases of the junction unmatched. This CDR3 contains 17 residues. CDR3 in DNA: TGCGCCAGCAGCCACGGACAGGGACTAGCGGGAACCTACGAGCAGTACTTC. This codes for CASSHGQGLAGTYEQYF.

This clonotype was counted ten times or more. The CDR3 spells CASSLGRSSGLEYEQYF. The CDR3 DNA follows: TGTGCCAGCAGCCTAGGTCGGTCTAGCGGGTTAGAATACGAGCAGTACTTC. The chain joins TRBV7-6 to TRBJ2-7; 8 nucleotides line up with TRBD2. This CDR3 has 17 amino acids. Germline CDR1 SGHVS, CDR2 FNYEAQ. Unmatched junction bases numbered 16, after V lost 5 bases and J lost 4 bases.